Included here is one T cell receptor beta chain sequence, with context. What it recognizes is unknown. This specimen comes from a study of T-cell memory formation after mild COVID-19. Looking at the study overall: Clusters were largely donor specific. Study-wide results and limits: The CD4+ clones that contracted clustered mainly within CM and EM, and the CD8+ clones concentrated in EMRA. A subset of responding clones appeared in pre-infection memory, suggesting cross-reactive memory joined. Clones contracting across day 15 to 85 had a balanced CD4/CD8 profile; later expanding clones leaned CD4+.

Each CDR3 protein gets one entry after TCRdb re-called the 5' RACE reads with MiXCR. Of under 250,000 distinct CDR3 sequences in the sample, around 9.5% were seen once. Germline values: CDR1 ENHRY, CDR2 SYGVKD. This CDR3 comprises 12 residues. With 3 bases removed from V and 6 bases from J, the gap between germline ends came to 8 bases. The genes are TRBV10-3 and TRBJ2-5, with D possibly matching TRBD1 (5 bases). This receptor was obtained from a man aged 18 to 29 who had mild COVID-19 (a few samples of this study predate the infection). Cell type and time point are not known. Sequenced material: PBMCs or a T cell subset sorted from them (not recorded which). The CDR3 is CAISDRVQTQYF. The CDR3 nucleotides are TGTGCCATCAGTGACAGGGTTCAGACCCAGTACTTC.